This TCR beta chain derives from a study of regulatory T cells in long-lasting Graves disease. Study findings and constraints: Newly diagnosed patients had higher TCR diversity than persistent Graves' patients did. Relative to new patients (roughly 970), persistent patients exhibited greater sharing of public clonotypes (approximately 2,800).

With 2 bases removed from V and 7 bases from J, the gap between germline ends came to 12 bases. Germline assignment: CDR1 SGHAT and CDR2 FQNNGV. The CDR3 totals 13 residues. The TCR beta library used iRepertoire HTBI primers with Arm-PCR amplification of CDR3. TCRdb fed the multiplex PCR reads into MiXCR, producing one record per CDR3 protein. This table holds about 470,000 distinct CDR3 sequences, less than 25% found once. Points on this clonotype: Its antigen is currently unknown.

The time point denotes: persistent/refractory GD, antithyroid drugs over 5 years with positive TRAb. RNA from PBMCs was the source of the TCR library. By American Thyroid Association guidelines, Graves' disease was diagnosed in the cohort. This sequence originates from a female donor with Graves disease. The sequencing used peripheral blood mononuclear cells (PBMCs), collected when the disease was refractory, from a patient treated with antithyroid drugs. This chain connects TRBV11-2 to TRBJ2-7; D remains unclear. The CDR3 DNA follows: TGTGCCAGCAGCTTATACAGCAGAGAAGAGCAGTACTTC. It is translated as CASSLYSREEQYF.